This T cell receptor beta chain comes out of a study of T cells in Graves' hyperthyroidism and ophthalmopathy. General study points: Ophthalmopathy, as predicted by the model, came a median 6.5 months after the prediction.

This clonotype was recorded a few times. Antigen specificity is unknown. The V end lost 6 bases, the J end lost 4 bases, and 12 bases lay between the germline ends. This CDR3 comprises 13 residues. CDR1 and CDR2 from the germline V gene are MNHEY and SMNVEV (reference sequence). TCR beta CDR3 region amplification was performed from RNA transcripts. Using the HTBI primer set, a first-round RT-PCR was run on the TCR CDR3. In TCRdb, the multiplex PCR reads were re-called with MiXCR into one record per CDR3 protein. The sample holds 200,000 to 250,000 distinct CDR3 sequences, around 16% seen once. Graves' hyperthyroidism is called stable when ophthalmopathy does not progress within 18 months. Using over 8.5 ml of fresh peripheral blood, PBMCs were prepared.

V gene TRBV27 combines with J gene TRBJ2-5; D not certain. Sequencing used blood. The sequence was obtained from a woman aged 45-65 years with Graves' hyperthyroidism. CDR3 sequence (DNA): TGTGCCAGCAGATTAAACTGGGTAGAGACCCAGTACTTC. This encodes CASRLNWVETQYF.